This section outlines one T cell receptor beta chain sequence together with its context. These data originate in a study of shared T cell receptors in the human thymus. Some clones are missing from TCRdb's copy, which holds only in-frame ones; the method was immunoSEQ multiplex PCR. The sample has about 710,000 clones; about 87% are singletons. V was pared by 7 bases and J by 9 bases, with 17 bases of the junction left unmatched. The germline V gene encodes CDR1 SQVTM and CDR2 ANQGSEA. The CDR3 consists of 15 residues. These data were also filed under a second study, of human thymus T cells. That study adds: Healthy Finnish infants undergoing corrective surgery for congenital heart defects were the donors. Resections obtained during corrective heart surgery supplied the thymus tissue. Among thymic and blood repertoires, usage of V and J genes appeared biased.

The sample taken for sequencing was thymocytes. The chain combines TRBV29-1 with TRBJ2-1; 8 bases fit TRBD2. This TCR came from a boy younger than two with a congenital heart defect. This CDR3 is CSDRKTSAGGIEQFF. In DNA form, the CDR3 reads TGCAGCGACCGAAAGACTAGCGCGGGAGGTATTGAGCAGTTCTTC.